This T cell receptor beta chain was profiled in a study of cytomegalovirus exposure and HLA in healthy donors. Whole-study results and caveats: Per a prior analysis, the majority of TCR beta V segments were productive roughly 90% or roughly 30% of the time.

This CDR3 comprises 15 residues. Trimming cost V 4 bases and J 6 bases, with 16 bases left between them. CDR1 SGHDT and CDR2 YYEEEE come from the germline V gene. PCR employed 60 Vbeta and 13 Jbeta primers. Using immunoSEQ multiplex PCR, the repertoire was profiled, and TCRdb retains in-frame clones only, with some absent. The sample has more than 85,000 clones; 76% are singletons. Regarding this clone: What it binds is not known.

Sequences were obtained from PBMCs. The J gene is TRBJ1-4, the V gene TRBV5-6; TRBD1 is a possible D gene (5 bases). The clonotype comes from a woman between 45 and 65 years old in good health and CMV-seropositive. Here the CDR3 reads CASSMSGEGDEKLFF. In DNA, the CDR3 is TGTGCCAGCAGCATGTCGGGGGAGGGAGATGAAAAACTGTTTTTT. Full variable domain (rest looked up from reference TRBV5-6 and TRBJ1-4): DAGVTQSPTHLIKTRGQQVTLRCSPKSGHDTVSWYQQALGQGPQFIFQYYEEEERQRGNFPDRFSGHQFPNYSSELNVNALLLGDSALYLCASSMSGEGDEKLFFGSGTQLSVL.